This TCR beta chain was sequenced during a study of T cells in Graves' hyperthyroidism and ophthalmopathy (dated by TCRdb to about 2019). Looking at the study overall: Peripheral blood samples were taken at initial diagnosis, before any treatment was given. A discovery cohort of about a hundred patients, roughly 45 with Graves' ophthalmopathy and 57 with stable Graves' hyperthyroidism, was used to find distinguishing TCR V-J signatures. Prospective prediction of ophthalmopathy was tested in an independent validation cohort of some 20 hyperthyroidism patients and 17 patients who later progressed to ophthalmopathy. The 90 to 100 discovery patients were randomly split 7:3 into training and test sets. In addition, the study compared T-cell repertoires in thyroid tissue and in blood from roughly 6 Graves' hyperthyroidism patients. After blood sampling, hyperthyroidism patients were treated with methimazole at a starting dose of 30 mg daily, and ophthalmopathy patients were treated with high-dose intravenous methylprednisolone. The paper describes TCR Vbeta CDR3 sequencing of around 140 peripheral blood samples, made up of fewer than 50 ophthalmopathy patients, some 80 hyperthyroidism patients and 17 progressor patients. Beyond this particular receptor, the publication reports: Sample size was not statistically predetermined, and investigators were not blinded to group allocation. Ophthalmopathy was separated from stable hyperthyroidism by a 13 V-J signature model, with roughly 88% sensitivity and roughly 81% specificity obtained in cross-validation and 80%/75% obtained in testing. Most expanded thyroid clonotypes (frequency above 0.001) were also found in blood, which suggests that blood repertoires may mirror thyroid immune responses. In validation, the model predicted progression to ophthalmopathy a median of about 5.9 months before onset, with roughly 71% sensitivity and roughly 79% specificity.

TCR beta CDR3 regions were amplified from RNA transcripts. The first round of RT-PCR for the TCR CDR3 was performed with the HTBI primer set and the Qiagen OneStep RT-PCR kit. Libraries were constructed in a second round of multiplex PCR, after which size selection and purification were performed. Sequencing of the libraries was done on an Illumina HiSeq2000 using paired-end 100 bp reads. The study's own analysis went as follows. SOAPnuke was used to process the raw data, removing reads that contained adapters or uncalled bases, had a mean Phred below 15, or lacked an exact match to the constant primer or identifier. High-quality paired reads were merged using COPE v1.2.5, and each unique nucleotide sequence was defined as a clonotype. MiTCR v1.1 was used to align the clonotypes against IMGT TRBV, TRBD and TRBJ reference segments. The analysis included only V-J combinations with a frequency above 0.0001, which together covered roughly 99% of the repertoires. The TCS score was defined as F50 (clonal expansion) divided by E x V (chaos), with BLOSUM62-based TCRdist calculated between CDR3 peptides within each V-J. Welch's t-statistics and random forest reduced fewer than 600 V-J features to roughly 13, which were used in a naive Bayes classifier (R e1071). TCRdb reworked the public reads: Q25 trimming with fastp, MiXCR clone assembly, productive beta chains retained. Rows are combined by CDR3 protein, so each entry shows the most common genes and DNA. TCRdb, not the original authors, processed these V and J calls. The sample table records some 690,000 distinct CDR3 sequences; around a sixth of these occur just once. The leading ten clones occupy about 14% of the sample.

The V and J ends are trimmed by 5 bases and 9 bases, leaving 1 base between them. The CDR3 starts with the cysteine, ends with the phenylalanine, and has 8 residues. The only DNA kept is the CDR3, 24 bases in frame from the first base. CDR1 SEHNR and CDR2 FQNEAQ were looked up in the germline V gene (reference sequence). Stable Graves' hyperthyroidism was defined as the absence of progression to ophthalmopathy over 18 months of follow-up. Hyperthyroidism patients were newly diagnosed, with disease duration under 2 months, and aged 18 to 65 years. Patients with uncontrolled infections, other autoimmune diseases, pregnancy or lactation were excluded. Diagnoses were established on the basis of clinical symptoms, serum thyroxine and TRAb, thyroid ultrasound, and orbital computed tomography. PBMCs were isolated from 8 to 10 ml of fresh peripheral blood by Ficoll-Paque density gradient centrifugation. Total RNA was extracted using Trizol reagent, and RNA quality was assessed on an Agilent 2100 Bioanalyzer.

Concerning this clonotype itself: What antigen it recognizes has not been identified. No base qualities exist here, and no much larger clone lies one base off it.

The chain is made from TRBV7-9 and TRBJ1-2; the D gene remains uncertain. This receptor was obtained from a man over 45 with Graves' hyperthyroidism. Specimen: blood. The CDR3 amino acid sequence is: CASSRYTF. The base sequence is TGTGCCAGCAGCCGCTACACCTTC.